Each of the 23 T cell receptor beta chains below was sequenced from the same sample in a study of blood T cell repertoires in COVID-19. Profiled with immunoSEQ multiplex PCR; TCRdb holds only in-frame clones, not every one. The sample consists of around 260,000 clones, 87% of them appearing once. The sequencing input was peripheral blood. These receptors originate from a woman in her forties or fifties with acute or convalescent COVID-19.

This chain connects TRBV28 to TRBJ2-5; D is possibly TRBD2 (5 bases). This CDR3 comprises 12 residues. The germline V gene encodes CDR1 MDHEN and CDR2 SYDVKM. The V and J ends lost 8 bases and 11 bases respectively, with 18 bases between them. CDR3 DNA: TGTGCCAGCGGAACAGACGTGAGGGAGCAGTACTTC. It yields the protein CASGTDVREQYF. The full variable domain, with the rest looked up from reference TRBV28 and TRBJ2-5, is DVKVTQSSRYLVKRTGEKVFLECVQDMDHENMFWYRQDPGLGLRLIYFSYDVKMKEKGDIPEGYSVSREKKERFSLILESASTNQTSMYLCASGTDVREQYFGPGTRLLVL.

In DNA form, the CDR3 reads TGTGCCAGCAGCACTTGGCAAGGACTGTCTGGAAACACCATATATTTT. Protein: CASSTWQGLSGNTIYF. V gene TRBV9 combines with J gene TRBJ1-3, with unresolved D. Germline lookup yields CDR1 SGDLS and CDR2 YYNGEE. V shed 4 bases and J shed 1 base, with 15 bases lying between them. CDR3 length equals 16 residues.

This chain joins TRBV7-6 and TRBJ2-3; no clear D. Trimming stripped 1 base from V and 4 bases from J, with 9 bases between. The CDR3 contains 14 residues. The germline CDR1 and CDR2 sequences are SGHVS and FNYEAQ. The CDR3 coding sequence is TGTGCCAGCAGCTTAGATCCTAGTTCAGATACGCAGTATTTT. Translation: CASSLDPSSDTQYF.

This chain joins TRBV2 and TRBJ1-2, with TRBD1 matching 7 bases. V lost 1 base to trimming and J lost 7 bases; unmatched junction nucleotides: 3. The germline V gene has CDR1 SNHLY and CDR2 FYNNEI. The CDR3 has 13 amino acids. The CDR3 nucleotides read TGTGCCAGCAGTGAAGAGGGACAGACTGGCTACACCTTC. This codes for CASSEEGQTGYTF.

The rearrangement uses TRBV30 and TRBJ2-1, with D perhaps TRBD1 or TRBD2 (6 bases each). CDR1 and CDR2 (germline): GTSNPN, SVGIG (reference sequence). Trimming left V 8 bases short and J 0 bases short, with 11 bases between. The CDR3 is made up of 13 amino acids. CDR3 bases: TGTGCCCGGGGGCGCGGCTCCTACAATGAGCAGTTCTTC. Protein sequence: CARGRGSYNEQFF. Complete variable domain (other parts from reference TRBV30 and TRBJ2-1): SQTIHQWPATLVQPVGSPLSLECTVEGTSNPNLYWYRQAAGRGLQLLFYSVGIGQISSEVPQNLSASRPQDRQFILSSKKLLLSDSGFYLCARGRGSYNEQFFGPGTRLTVL.

This clone was found a few times. Distinct nucleotide sequences in the sample also encode this CDR3. The CDR3 loop reads CASSSLGYTF. The CDR3 DNA sequence: TGTGCCAGCAGCTCACTCGGCTACACCTTC. V is TRBV28 and J is TRBJ1-2; D not resolved. Germline CDR1 and CDR2: MDHEN and SYDVKM. CDR3 length equals 10 residues. V was clipped by 6 bases and J by 8 bases, with 7 bases between them.

The rearrangement links TRBV6-2 or TRBV6-3 to TRBJ2-5; TRBD2 matches at 9 bases. Losses at the gene ends were 0 bases for V and 2 bases for J; bases not matched to a gene: 4. The germline gives CDR1 MNHEY, CDR2 SVGEGT. This CDR3 region has 16 residues. The CDR3 DNA is TGTGCCAGCAGTTACTCAAGCGGGAGGTTTCAAGAGACCCAGTACTTC. This translates into CASSYSSGRFQETQYF.

This clone occurred a few times. This chain uses TRBV2 with TRBJ1-6, with D perhaps TRBD1 (5 bases). CDR1 is SNHLY and CDR2 is FYNNEI in the germline V gene. V was shortened by 11 bases and J by 9 bases, with 17 bases between the two germline ends. The CDR3 is made up of 13 amino acids. The CDR3 DNA reads as TGTGCCTGCTCTAGGGGCACGGTTTCACCCCTCCACTTT. Translated: CACSRGTVSPLHF.

The chain uses TRBV11-3 and TRBJ1-2; D unresolved. CDR1 SGHNT and CDR2 YENEEA come from the germline V gene. The CDR3 has 13 residues. The V gene lost 3 bases and the J gene lost 6 bases, with 11 bases spanning the gap. The CDR3 is CASSFAGSDGYTF. As DNA, the CDR3 is TGTGCCAGCAGCTTCGCGGGATCGGATGGCTACACCTTC.

The rearrangement links TRBV5-1 to TRBJ1-1; 8 bases agree with TRBD1. V was clipped by 1 base and J by 5 bases; unmatched bases: 10. Germline CDR1 reads SGHRS; CDR2 reads YFSETQ. The CDR3 loop spans 16 amino acids. The CDR3 DNA reads as TGCGCCAGCAGCTTGATAGGGACCGGACAGGGAACTGAAGCTTTCTTT. This gives the protein CASSLIGTGQGTEAFF.

The table lists this clone with a few counts. This chain connects TRBV2 to TRBJ1-2, with D uncertain. Germline CDR1 and CDR2: SNHLY and FYNNEI. CDR3 length: 15 amino acids. V was clipped by 6 bases and J by 1 base, with 15 bases between them. DNA of the CDR3: TGTGCCAGCAGAGTCAACAGCGGCAATAACTATGGCTACACCTTC. Protein: CASRVNSGNNYGYTF.

This clone was seen only once. The chain joins TRBV5-5 to TRBJ1-1, with D maybe TRBD1 (6 bases). The germline V gene has CDR1 SGHKS and CDR2 YYEKEE (reference sequence). The V gene lost 0 bases and the J gene lost 2 bases, with 14 bases spanning the gap. The CDR3 covers 16 residues. CDR3 coding DNA: TGTGCCAGCAGCTTGGTGCGGGGGGCCGGTAACACTGAAGCTTTCTTT. Translated, it gives CASSLVRGAGNTEAFF.

Notes on this clone: Other DNA sequences of this sample code for an identical CDR3. The chain uses TRBV27 and TRBJ1-2; tentatively, D is TRBD1 (6 bases). The CDR3 spans 12 residues. Looked up from germline, CDR1 is MNHEY and CDR2 is SMNVEV (reference sequence). V was pared by 5 bases and J by 5 bases, with 9 bases between. The CDR3 spells CASSLQGYGYTF. CDR3 DNA: TGTGCCAGCAGTCTACAGGGATATGGCTACACCTTC.

The V call is TRBV5-1, the J call TRBJ2-3; D is perhaps TRBD2 (6 bases). The CDR3 extends over 17 amino acids. Between the trimmed V and J ends, which lost 4 bases and 4 bases, there was a span of 22 bases. The germline gives CDR1 SGHRS, CDR2 YFSETQ. This CDR3 reads CASSPRRDSRTADTQYF. CDR3 nucleotide sequence: TGCGCCAGCAGCCCCAGGCGGGACTCGAGAACGGCAGATACGCAGTATTTT. Filled out from reference TRBV5-1 and TRBJ2-3, the complete variable domain reads KAGVTQTPRYLIKTRGQQVTLSCSPISGHRSVSWYQQTPGQGLQFLFEYFSETQRNKGNFPGRFSGRQFSNSRSEMNVSTLELGDSALYLCASSPRRDSRTADTQYFGPGTRLTVL.

The chain is built from TRBV7-3 and TRBJ1-1; tentative D call: TRBD1 (6 bases). Germline CDR1 is SGHTA and CDR2 is FQGTGA. This CDR3 has 14 amino acids. V was clipped by 2 bases and J by 7 bases, with 14 bases between them. CDR3 DNA: TGTGCCAGCAGCTTAGGACCACAGGGTGGTGAAGCTTTCTTT. Residues: CASSLGPQGGEAFF.

V is TRBV21-1 and J is TRBJ1-1. TRBV21-1 is tagged as a pseudogene. The CDR3 sequence is 14 residues long. This CDR3 is CASSNGIGRTEAFF. CDR3 in DNA: TGTGCCAGCAGCAATGGGATTGGGAGAACTGAAGCTTTCTTT.

V gene TRBV5-1 combines with J gene TRBJ2-5; the D gene is possibly TRBD1 (6 bases). Germline CDR1 reads SGHRS; CDR2 reads YFSETQ. The V gene lost 3 bases and the J gene lost 5 bases, with 20 bases spanning the gap. The CDR3 consists of 16 residues. The DNA for the CDR3 is TGCGCCAGCAGCTCGGACCGACTCTGGGGGCTGGAGACCCAGTACTTC. Protein product: CASSSDRLWGLETQYF.

V usage is TRBV27 and J usage is TRBJ1-5; no reliable D call. Per the germline V gene, CDR1 is MNHEY and CDR2 is SMNVEV (reference sequence). This CDR3 spans 13 amino acids. Between the trimmed V and J ends, which lost 5 bases and 3 bases, there was a span of 8 bases. The CDR3 loop reads CASSGRTNQPQHF. The CDR3 DNA is TGTGCCAGCAGTGGCAGAACCAATCAGCCCCAGCATTTT.

The chain employs TRBV7-8 and TRBJ1-5; D possibly corresponds to TRBD1 (5 bases). Germline-derived CDR1 and CDR2 are SGHVS and FQNEAQ. The CDR3 has 16 amino acids. Trimming shortened V by 4 bases and J by 6 bases, and 19 bases separated the two germline ends. This CDR3 is CASSSGDTTRAQPQHF. The CDR3 DNA reads TGTGCCAGCAGCTCGGGTGACACCACCAGGGCTCAGCCCCAGCATTTT.

This clone occurred once. The J gene is TRBJ2-1, the V gene TRBV24-1; D remains unclear. V lost 5 bases, J lost 2 bases, and 3 bases lay in between. Germline values: CDR1 KGHDR, CDR2 SFDVKD. The CDR3 contains 12 residues. CDR3 loop: CATSAAYNEQFF. The CDR3 DNA follows: TGTGCCACCAGTGCAGCCTACAATGAGCAGTTCTTC.

This clone was picked up a small number of times. This chain uses TRBV19 with TRBJ2-2; 10 nucleotides line up with TRBD1. The CDR3 length is 14 residues. Germline V gene sequence: CDR1 LNHDA, CDR2 SQIVND (reference sequence). J lost 3 bases, V lost 9 bases, and 4 bases had no gene match. CDR3 nucleotide sequence: TGTGCCAGCCGGACAGGGGGATACACCGGGGAGCTGTTTTTT. Translating gives CASRTGGYTGELFF.

The genes are TRBV6-5 and TRBJ2-7; TRBD2 matches at 9 bases. Germline assignment: CDR1 MNHEY and CDR2 SVGAGI. Unmatched junction bases numbered 2, after V lost 6 bases and J lost 2 bases. This CDR3 comprises 13 residues. CDR3 nucleotide sequence: TGTGCCAGCAGGCCTAGCGGGACCTACGAGCAGTACTTC. Translating gives CASRPSGTYEQYF.

J is TRBJ2-3 and V is TRBV27; 8 positions agree with TRBD2. The trim removed 7 bases at V and 0 bases at J, leaving 6 bases unmatched. Germline V gene lookup returns CDR1 MNHEY and CDR2 SMNVEV (reference sequence). The CDR3 extends over 15 amino acids. This chain's CDR3 is CASNRIAGSTDTQYF. The CDR3 DNA follows: TGTGCCAGCAACCGGATAGCGGGAAGCACAGATACGCAGTATTTT.